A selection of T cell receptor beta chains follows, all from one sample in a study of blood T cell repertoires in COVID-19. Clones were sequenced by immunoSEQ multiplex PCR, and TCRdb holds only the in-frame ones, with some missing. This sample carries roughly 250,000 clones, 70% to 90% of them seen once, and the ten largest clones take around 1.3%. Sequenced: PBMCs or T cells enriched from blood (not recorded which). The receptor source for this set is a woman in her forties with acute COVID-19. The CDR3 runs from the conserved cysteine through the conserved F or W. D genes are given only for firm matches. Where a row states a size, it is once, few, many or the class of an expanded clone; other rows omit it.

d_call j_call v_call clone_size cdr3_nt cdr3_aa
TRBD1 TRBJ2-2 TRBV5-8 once TGTGCCAGCAGCTCCCGGGACAGGGGAACCGGGGAGCTGTTTTTT CASSSRDRGTGELFF
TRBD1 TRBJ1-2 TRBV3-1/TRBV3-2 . TGTGCCAGCAGCCATAACCTCGGACAGGGAAACTATGGCTACACCTTC CASSHNLGQGNYGYTF
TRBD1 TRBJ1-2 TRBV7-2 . TGTGCCAGCAGCGTACAGGGACAGTATGGCTACACCTTC CASSVQGQYGYTF
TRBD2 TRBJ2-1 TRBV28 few TGTGCCTTACTAGCGGGAGGGCCCGGCTACAATGAGCAGTTCTTC CALLAGGPGYNEQFF
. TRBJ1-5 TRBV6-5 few TGTGCCAGCAGTTCGTCCGACGGGAATCAGCCCCAGCATTTT CASSSSDGNQPQHF
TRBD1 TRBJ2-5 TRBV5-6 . TGTGCCAGCAGCTTGGTTTCAGGGGGAGTAGGGTCCCAAGAGACCCAGTACTTC CASSLVSGGVGSQETQYF
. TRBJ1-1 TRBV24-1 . TGTGCCACCAGTGAAAACGGGGGTGGCACTGAAGCTTTCTTT CATSENGGGTEAFF
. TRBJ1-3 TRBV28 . TGTGCCAGCACCACCCCGGCGGGTAACTCTGGAAACACCATATATTTT CASTTPAGNSGNTIYF
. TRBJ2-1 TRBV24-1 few TGTGCCACCAGTTCTGCGGGCGCGAGCTCCTACAATGAGCAGTTCTTC CATSSAGASSYNEQFF
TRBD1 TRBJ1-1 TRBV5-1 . TGCGCCAGCAGCTCGGGGACAGCAGCGAACACTGAAGCTTTCTTT CASSSGTAANTEAFF
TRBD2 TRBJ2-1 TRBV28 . TGTGCCAGCAGACGGGCGAGCGGGAGCTCCTACAATGAGCAGTTCTTC CASRRASGSSYNEQFF
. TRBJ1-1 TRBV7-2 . TGTGCCAGCAGCCCCAGAGAGGCCGCCTTTTTTGTTGATGAAGCTTTCTTT CASSPREAAFFVDEAFF
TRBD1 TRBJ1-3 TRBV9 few TGTGCCAGCAGCGCTCGGGGACAGGGTGGAAACACCATATATTTT CASSARGQGGNTIYF
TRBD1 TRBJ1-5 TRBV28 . TGTGCCAGCATAGAGACAGGGGCCCAGCCCCAGCATTTT CASIETGAQPQHF
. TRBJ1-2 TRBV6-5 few TGTGCCAGCAGTTACGGGACACTTAACTATGGCTACACCTTC CASSYGTLNYGYTF
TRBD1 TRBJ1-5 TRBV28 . TGTGCCAGCAGTCCGGAAGGGACAGCAATACAGCCCCAGCATTTT CASSPEGTAIQPQHF
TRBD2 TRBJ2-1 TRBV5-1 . TGCGCCAGCAGCTTGACCGGGACTAGCGGGAGATATGAGCAGTTCTTC CASSLTGTSGRYEQFF
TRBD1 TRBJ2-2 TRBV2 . TGTGCCAGCAGTGAACCAACGGGACAGCTGAACACCGGGGAGCTGTTTTTT CASSEPTGQLNTGELFF
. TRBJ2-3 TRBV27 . TGTGCCAGCAGGGGAACCCCAGGGGACGATACGCAGTATTTT CASRGTPGDDTQYF
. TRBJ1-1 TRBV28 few TGTGCCAGCAGTTTATTCCGGGGAGGCGGCACTGAAGCTTTCTTT CASSLFRGGGTEAFF
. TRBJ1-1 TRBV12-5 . TGTGCTAGTGGTTTGGTTCTGAACGGAGGTGAAGCTTTCTTT CASGLVLNGGEAFF
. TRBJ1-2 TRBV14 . TGTGCCAGCAGCCCCCCCGGGGGGGCGAACTATGGCTACACCTTC CASSPPGGANYGYTF
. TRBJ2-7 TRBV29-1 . TGCAGCGCAGGGGGGGGTTACGAGCAGTACTTC CSAGGGYEQYF
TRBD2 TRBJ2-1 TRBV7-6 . TGTGCCAGCAGCTTAGGAGCGGGAGTTGGGTGGAATGAGCAGTTCTTC CASSLGAGVGWNEQFF
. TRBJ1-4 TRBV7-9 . TGTGCCAGCAGCGGTTCGGGGACTTCAAGGGAAAAACTGTTTTTT CASSGSGTSREKLFF
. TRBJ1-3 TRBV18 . TGTGCCAGCTCACCACCCCGGGGTTCCTCTGGAAACACCATATATTTT CASSPPRGSSGNTIYF
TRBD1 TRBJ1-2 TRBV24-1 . TGTGCCACCAGTGAAACTAGGGACAGGGGCGGCTACACCTTC CATSETRDRGGYTF
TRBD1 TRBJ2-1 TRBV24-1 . TGTGCCATTGGGACAGATTTGTACAATGAGCAGTTCTTC CAIGTDLYNEQFF
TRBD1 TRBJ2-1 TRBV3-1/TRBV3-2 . TGTGCCAGCAGCCCTGGAACACAGGGGAACCATGAGCAGTTCTTC CASSPGTQGNHEQFF
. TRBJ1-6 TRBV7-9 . TGTGCCAGCAGCAACCAGGCGAGCTCCTATAATTCACCCCTCCACTTT CASSNQASSYNSPLHF
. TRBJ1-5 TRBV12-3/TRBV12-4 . TGTGCCAGCAGCCCGGACAGAAATCAGCCCCAGCATTTT CASSPDRNQPQHF
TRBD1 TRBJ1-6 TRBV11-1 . TGTGCCAGCAGCCATAGACAGGGGAATTCACCCCTCCACTTT CASSHRQGNSPLHF
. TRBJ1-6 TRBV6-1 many TGTGCCAGCAGTGAAAACTCCGCCGGTTATTCACCCCTCCACTTT CASSENSAGYSPLHF
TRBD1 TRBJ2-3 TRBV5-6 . TGTGCCAGCAGCCCACTAGGGACAGCAACAGATACGCAGTATTTT CASSPLGTATDTQYF
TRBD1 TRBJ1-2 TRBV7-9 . TGTGCCAGCAGCTTAGCGGACAGGCAGGGAGACTATGGCTACACCTTC CASSLADRQGDYGYTF
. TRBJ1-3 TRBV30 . TGTGCCTGGAGTGCCGCGGTTGGAAACACCATATATTTT CAWSAAVGNTIYF
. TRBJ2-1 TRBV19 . TGTGCCAGTAGTGCCGACCCAGGGGTTGAGCAGTTCTTC CASSADPGVEQFF